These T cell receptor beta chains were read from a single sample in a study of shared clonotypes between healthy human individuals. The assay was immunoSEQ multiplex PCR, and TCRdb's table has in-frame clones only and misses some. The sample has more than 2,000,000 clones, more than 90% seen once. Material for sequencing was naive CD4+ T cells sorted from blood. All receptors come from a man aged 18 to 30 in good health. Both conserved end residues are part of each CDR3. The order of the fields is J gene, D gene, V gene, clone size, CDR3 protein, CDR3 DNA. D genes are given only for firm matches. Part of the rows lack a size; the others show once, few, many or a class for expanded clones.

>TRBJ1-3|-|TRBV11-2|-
CASSLLFGLSGNTIYF
TGTGCCAGCAGCTTACTTTTCGGACTCTCTGGAAACACCATATATTTT
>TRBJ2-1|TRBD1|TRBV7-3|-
CASSQGTAPYNEQFF
TGTGCCAGCAGCCAGGGGACAGCGCCTTACAATGAGCAGTTCTTC
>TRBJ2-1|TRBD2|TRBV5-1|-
CASSPTTSGGYNEQFF
TGCGCCAGCAGCCCTACCACTAGCGGGGGTTACAATGAGCAGTTCTTC
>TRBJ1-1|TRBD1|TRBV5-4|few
CASSLDRGTEAFF
TGTGCCAGCAGCTTGGACAGGGGCACTGAAGCTTTCTTT
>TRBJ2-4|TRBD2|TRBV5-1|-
CASSPGLAGVGAKNIQYF
TGCGCCAGCAGCCCGGGACTAGCGGGAGTGGGAGCCAAAAACATTCAGTACTTC
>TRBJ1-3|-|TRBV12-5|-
CASGLGANSGNTIYF
TGTGCTAGTGGTTTGGGAGCTAACTCTGGAAACACCATATATTTT
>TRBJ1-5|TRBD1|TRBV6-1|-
CASARDRNSNQPQHF
TGTGCCAGCGCTAGGGACAGAAATAGCAATCAGCCCCAGCATTTT
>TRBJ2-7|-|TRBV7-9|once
CASSPERAAYEQYF
TGTGCCAGCAGCCCTGAGAGGGCAGCCTACGAGCAGTACTTC
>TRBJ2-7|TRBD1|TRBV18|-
CASSPLPGQASYEQYF
TGTGCCAGCTCTCCTCTTCCGGGACAGGCCTCCTACGAGCAGTACTTC
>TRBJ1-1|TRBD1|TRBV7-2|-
CASSLTGGNTEAFF
TGTGCCAGCAGCTTAACAGGGGGGAACACTGAAGCTTTCTTT
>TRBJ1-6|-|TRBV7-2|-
CASSLRVRRGASSPLHF
TGTGCCAGCAGCTTAAGGGTGCGGCGGGGGGCAAGCTCACCCCTCCACTTT
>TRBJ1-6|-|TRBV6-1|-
CATSNGAYNSPLHF
TGTGCCACCTCGAACGGGGCCTATAATTCACCCCTCCACTTT
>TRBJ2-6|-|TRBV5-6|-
CATYPYFSGANVLTF
TGTGCCACCTACCCATATTTCTCTGGGGCCAACGTCCTGACTTTC
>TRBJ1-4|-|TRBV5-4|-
CASSLAGGPNEKLFF
TGTGCCAGCAGCTTGGCCGGGGGACCTAATGAAAAACTGTTTTTT
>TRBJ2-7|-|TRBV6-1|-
CASVGRASEQYF
TGTGCCAGCGTGGGCAGGGCGAGCGAGCAGTACTTC
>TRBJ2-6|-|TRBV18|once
CASSYSGSSGANVLTF
TGTGCCAGCTCCTATAGTGGTAGTTCTGGGGCCAACGTCCTGACTTTC
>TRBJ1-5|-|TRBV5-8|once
CASSPRQVRQPQHF
TGTGCCAGCAGCCCAAGACAGGTTCGCCAGCCCCAGCATTTT
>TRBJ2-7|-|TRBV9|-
CASSFSRSVAMGEQYF
TGTGCCAGCAGCTTCTCTCGGTCAGTGGCGATGGGGGAGCAGTACTTC
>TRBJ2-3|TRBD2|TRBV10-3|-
CAIQTSGNTDTQYF
TGTGCCATCCAGACTAGCGGGAATACAGATACGCAGTATTTT
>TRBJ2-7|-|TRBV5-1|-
CASSLAVGESYEQYF
TGCGCCAGCAGCTTGGCTGTGGGGGAAAGCTACGAGCAGTACTTC
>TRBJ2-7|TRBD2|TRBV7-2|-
CASSPHRDPIAGEQYF
TGTGCCAGCAGCCCCCACCGGGACCCCATAGCGGGCGAGCAGTACTTC
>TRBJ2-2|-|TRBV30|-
CAWRSGGTAPGELFF
TGTGCCTGGAGATCTGGCGGGACAGCCCCCGGGGAGCTGTTTTTT
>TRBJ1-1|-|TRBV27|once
CASSFRGLNTEAFF
TGTGCCAGCAGTTTTAGGGGACTGAACACTGAAGCTTTCTTT
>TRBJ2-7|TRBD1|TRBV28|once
CASSLRDRGREQYF
TGTGCCAGCAGTTTAAGGGACAGGGGAAGAGAGCAGTACTTC
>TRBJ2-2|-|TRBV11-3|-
CASSSGVVGELFF
TGTGCCAGCAGTTCGGGAGTGGTCGGGGAGCTGTTTTTT
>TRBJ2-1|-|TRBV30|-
CAWSDGRGTYNEQFF
TGTGCCTGGAGCGACGGGAGAGGGACCTACAATGAGCAGTTCTTC
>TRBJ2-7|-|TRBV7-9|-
CASSPLVDEQYF
TGTGCCAGCAGCCCGCTCGTGGACGAGCAGTACTTC
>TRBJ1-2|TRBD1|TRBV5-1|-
CASSLGNPRQGIGYTF
TGCGCCAGCAGCTTGGGGAACCCGAGACAGGGGATCGGCTACACCTTC
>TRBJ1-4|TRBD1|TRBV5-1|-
CASSGTGGASNEKLFF
TGCGCCAGCAGTGGGACAGGGGGCGCGTCTAATGAAAAACTGTTTTTT
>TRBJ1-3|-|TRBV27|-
CASSSSSGRTGNTIYF
TGTGCCAGCAGTTCCTCCTCGGGCAGGACTGGAAACACCATATATTTT
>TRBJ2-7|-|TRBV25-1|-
CASTYPYEQYF
TGTGCCAGCACCTATCCCTACGAGCAGTACTTC
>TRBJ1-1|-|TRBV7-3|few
CASSLWGSREAFF
TGTGCCAGCAGCTTATGGGGGTCCCGTGAAGCTTTCTTT